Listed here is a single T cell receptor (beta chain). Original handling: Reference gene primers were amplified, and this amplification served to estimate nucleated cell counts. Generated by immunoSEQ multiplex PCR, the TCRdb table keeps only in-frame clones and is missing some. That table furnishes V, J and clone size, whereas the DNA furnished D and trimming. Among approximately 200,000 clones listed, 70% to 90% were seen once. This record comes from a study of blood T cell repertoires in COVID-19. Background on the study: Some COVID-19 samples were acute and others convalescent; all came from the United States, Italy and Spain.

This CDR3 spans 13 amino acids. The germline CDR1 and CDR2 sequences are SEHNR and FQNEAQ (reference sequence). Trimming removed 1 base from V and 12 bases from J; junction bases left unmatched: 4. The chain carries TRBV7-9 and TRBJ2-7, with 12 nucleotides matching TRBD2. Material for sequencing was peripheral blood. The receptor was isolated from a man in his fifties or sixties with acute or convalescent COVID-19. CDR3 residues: CASSLGLAGVGYF. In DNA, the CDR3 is TGTGCCAGCAGCTTAGGACTAGCGGGAGTAGGGTACTTC. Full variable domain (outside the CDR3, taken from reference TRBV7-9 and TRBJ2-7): DTGVSQNPRHKITKRGQNVTFRCDPISEHNRLYWYRQTLGQGPEFLTYFQNEAQLEKSRLLSDRFSAERPKGSFSTLEIQRTEQGDSAMYLCASSLGLAGVGYFGPGTRLTVT.